The clone carrying this T cell receptor beta chain has only one observation. Every donor was a Caucasian adult from Nashville, Tennessee. This sample was taken from a study of shared clonotypes between healthy human individuals. Methods used by the authors: ImmunoSEQ output lacked quality scores and full-length reads, limiting matched filtering. Profiled with immunoSEQ multiplex PCR; TCRdb holds only in-frame clones, not every one. That table is the source of V, J and clone size, and D and trimming were worked out from the DNA. Seen here are roughly 2.5 million clones, about 92% observed once, and the top ten hold over 0.12%. The source is a man aged 18 to 29 in good health. The sequencing input was naive CD4+ T cells sorted from blood. The sample's subset: CD45RA+ positively selected.

DNA of the CDR3: TGTGCCAGCAGCACGAAACGCTACACCTTC. The encoded protein is CASSTKRYTF. The chain recombines TRBV21-1 with TRBJ1-2. TRBV21-1 is a pseudogene. The CDR3 is made up of 10 amino acids.